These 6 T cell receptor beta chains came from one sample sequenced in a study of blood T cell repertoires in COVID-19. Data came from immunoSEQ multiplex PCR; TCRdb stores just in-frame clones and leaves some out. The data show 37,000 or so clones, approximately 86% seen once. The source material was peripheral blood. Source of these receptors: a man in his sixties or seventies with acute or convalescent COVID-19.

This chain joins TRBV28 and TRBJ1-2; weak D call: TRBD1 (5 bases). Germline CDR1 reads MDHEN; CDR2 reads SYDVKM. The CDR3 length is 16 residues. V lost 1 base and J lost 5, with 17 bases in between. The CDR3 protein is CASSLYKTESAYGYTF. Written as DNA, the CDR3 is TGTGCCAGCAGTTTATACAAGACAGAGTCCGCTTATGGCTACACCTTC.

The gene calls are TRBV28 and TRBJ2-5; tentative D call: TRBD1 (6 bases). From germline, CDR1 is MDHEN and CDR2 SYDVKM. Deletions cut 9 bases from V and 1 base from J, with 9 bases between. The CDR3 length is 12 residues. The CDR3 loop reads CASDRSQETQYF. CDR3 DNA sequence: TGTGCCAGTGACAGGAGCCAAGAGACCCAGTACTTC.

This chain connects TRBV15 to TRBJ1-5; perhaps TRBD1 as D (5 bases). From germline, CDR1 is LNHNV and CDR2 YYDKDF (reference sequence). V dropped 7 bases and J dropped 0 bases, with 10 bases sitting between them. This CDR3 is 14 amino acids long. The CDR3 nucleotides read TGTGCCACCAAGACAGAGTCTAGCAATCAGCCCCAGCATTTT. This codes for CATKTESSNQPQHF.

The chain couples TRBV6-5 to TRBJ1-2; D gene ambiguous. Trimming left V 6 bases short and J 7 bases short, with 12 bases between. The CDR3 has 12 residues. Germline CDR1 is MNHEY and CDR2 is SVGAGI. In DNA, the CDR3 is TGTGCCAGCAGCAGTCTGGTTTCTGGCTACACCTTC. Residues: CASSSLVSGYTF.

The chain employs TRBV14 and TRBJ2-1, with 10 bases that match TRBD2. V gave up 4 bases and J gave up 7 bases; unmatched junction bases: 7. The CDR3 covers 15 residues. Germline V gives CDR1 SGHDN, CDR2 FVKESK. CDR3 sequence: CASSLITSGANEQFF. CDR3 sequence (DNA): TGTGCCAGCAGCCTTATTACTAGCGGGGCTAATGAGCAGTTCTTC. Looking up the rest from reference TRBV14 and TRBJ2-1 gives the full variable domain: EAGVTQFPSHSVIEKGQTVTLRCDPISGHDNLYWYRRVMGKEIKFLLHFVKESKQDESGMPNNRFLAERTGGTYSTLKVQPAELEDSGVYFCASSLITSGANEQFFGPGTRLTVL.

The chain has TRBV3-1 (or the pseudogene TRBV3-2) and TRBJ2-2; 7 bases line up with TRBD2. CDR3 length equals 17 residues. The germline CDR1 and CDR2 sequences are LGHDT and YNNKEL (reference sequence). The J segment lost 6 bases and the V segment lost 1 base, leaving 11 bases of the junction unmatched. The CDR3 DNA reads TGTGCCAGCAGCCAAGTGAAGGCGGGAGTGGGCGCCGGGGAGCTGTTTTTT. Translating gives CASSQVKAGVGAGELFF.